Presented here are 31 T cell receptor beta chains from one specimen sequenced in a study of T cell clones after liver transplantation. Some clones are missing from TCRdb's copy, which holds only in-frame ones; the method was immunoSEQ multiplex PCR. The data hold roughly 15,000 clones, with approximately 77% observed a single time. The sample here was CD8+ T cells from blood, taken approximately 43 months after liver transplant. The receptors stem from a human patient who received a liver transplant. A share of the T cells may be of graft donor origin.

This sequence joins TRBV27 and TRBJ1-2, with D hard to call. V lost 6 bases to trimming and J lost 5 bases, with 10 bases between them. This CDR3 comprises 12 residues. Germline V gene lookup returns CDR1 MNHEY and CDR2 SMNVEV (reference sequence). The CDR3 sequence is CASRYSAYGYTF. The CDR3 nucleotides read TGTGCCAGCAGATACTCGGCGTATGGCTACACCTTC.

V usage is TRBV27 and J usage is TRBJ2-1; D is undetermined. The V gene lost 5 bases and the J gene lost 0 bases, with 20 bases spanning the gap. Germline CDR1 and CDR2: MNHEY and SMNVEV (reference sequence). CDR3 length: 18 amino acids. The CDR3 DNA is TGTGCCAGCAGTCCCCCCAAACCAGCGTCGGACTCCTACAATGAGCAGTTCTTC. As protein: CASSPPKPASDSYNEQFF.

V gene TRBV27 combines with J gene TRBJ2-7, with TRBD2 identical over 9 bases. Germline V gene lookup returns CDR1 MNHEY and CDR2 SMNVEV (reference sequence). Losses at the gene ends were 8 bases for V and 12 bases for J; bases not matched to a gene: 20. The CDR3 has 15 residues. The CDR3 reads CASGRDTSGRSVGYF. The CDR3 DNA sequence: TGTGCCAGCGGACGAGATACTAGCGGGCGCTCAGTCGGGTACTTC.

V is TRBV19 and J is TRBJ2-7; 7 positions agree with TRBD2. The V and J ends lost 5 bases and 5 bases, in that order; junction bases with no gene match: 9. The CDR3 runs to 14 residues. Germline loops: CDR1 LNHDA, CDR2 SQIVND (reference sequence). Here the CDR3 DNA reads TGTGCCAGTAGTCCATCGCGGGGGTCACACGAGCAGTACTTC. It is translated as CASSPSRGSHEQYF.

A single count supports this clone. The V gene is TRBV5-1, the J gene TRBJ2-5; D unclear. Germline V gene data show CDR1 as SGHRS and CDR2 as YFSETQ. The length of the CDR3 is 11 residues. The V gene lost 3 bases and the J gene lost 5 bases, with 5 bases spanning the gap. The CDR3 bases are TGCGCCAGCAGCTCGAGTGAGACCCAGTACTTC. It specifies CASSSSETQYF.

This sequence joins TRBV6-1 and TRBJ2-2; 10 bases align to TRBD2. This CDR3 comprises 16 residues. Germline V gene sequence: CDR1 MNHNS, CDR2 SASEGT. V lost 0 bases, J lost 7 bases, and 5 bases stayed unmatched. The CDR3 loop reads CASSEALTSGDGELFF. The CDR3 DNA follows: TGTGCCAGCAGTGAAGCGCTAACTAGCGGGGACGGGGAGCTGTTTTTT.

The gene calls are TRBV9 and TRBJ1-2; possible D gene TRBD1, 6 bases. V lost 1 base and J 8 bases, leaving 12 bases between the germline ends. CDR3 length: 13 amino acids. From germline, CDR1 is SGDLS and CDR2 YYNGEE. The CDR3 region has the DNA TGTGCCAGCAGCGTACAGGGGCTAGGCGGCTACACCTTC. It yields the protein CASSVQGLGGYTF.

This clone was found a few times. The CDR3 coding sequence is TGTGCCAGCACCCAAGATCCCCTAGCGGGAATCACCGGGGAGCTGTTTTTT. This translates into CASTQDPLAGITGELFF. This chain links TRBV9 with TRBJ2-2, with 9 bases matching TRBD2. The CDR3 contains 17 residues. Germline assignment: CDR1 SGDLS and CDR2 YYNGEE. The junction had 13 bases not matched to a gene; V was cut back by 6 bases and J by 4 bases.

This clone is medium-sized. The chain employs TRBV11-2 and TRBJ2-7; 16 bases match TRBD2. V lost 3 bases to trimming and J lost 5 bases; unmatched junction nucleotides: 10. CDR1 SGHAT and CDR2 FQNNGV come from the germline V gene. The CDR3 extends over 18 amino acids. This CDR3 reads CASSLSPGLAGGGNEQYF. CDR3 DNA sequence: TGTGCCAGCAGCTTGAGCCCGGGACTAGCGGGAGGGGGGAACGAGCAGTACTTC.

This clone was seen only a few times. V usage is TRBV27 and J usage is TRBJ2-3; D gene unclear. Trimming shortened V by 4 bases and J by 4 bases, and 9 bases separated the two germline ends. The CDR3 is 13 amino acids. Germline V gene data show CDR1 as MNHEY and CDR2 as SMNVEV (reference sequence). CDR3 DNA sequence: TGTGCCAGCAGTTATGAGGCCCCAGATACGCAGTATTTT. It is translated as CASSYEAPDTQYF.

CDR3 region: CAISRFLGQPNEKLFF. CDR3 in DNA: TGTGCCATCAGCCGATTCTTGGGGCAGCCTAATGAAAAACTGTTTTTT. The gene calls are TRBV10-3 and TRBJ1-4, with D perhaps matching TRBD1 (5 bases). CDR3 length equals 16 residues. Trimming took 6 bases from V and 3 from J, leaving 17 bases between them. Germline-derived CDR1 and CDR2 are ENHRY and SYGVKD.

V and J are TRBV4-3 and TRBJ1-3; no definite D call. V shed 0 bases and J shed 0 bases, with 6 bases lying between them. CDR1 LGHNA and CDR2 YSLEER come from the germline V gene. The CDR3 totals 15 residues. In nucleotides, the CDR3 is TGCGCCAGCAGCCAAGATGAAGACTCTGGAAACACCATATATTTT. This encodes CASSQDEDSGNTIYF.

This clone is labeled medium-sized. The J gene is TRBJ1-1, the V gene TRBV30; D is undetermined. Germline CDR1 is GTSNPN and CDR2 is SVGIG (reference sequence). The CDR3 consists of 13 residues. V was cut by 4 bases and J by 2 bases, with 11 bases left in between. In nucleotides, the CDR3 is TGTGCCTGGAACGTCGGAATCAACACTGAAGCTTTCTTT. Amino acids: CAWNVGINTEAFF.

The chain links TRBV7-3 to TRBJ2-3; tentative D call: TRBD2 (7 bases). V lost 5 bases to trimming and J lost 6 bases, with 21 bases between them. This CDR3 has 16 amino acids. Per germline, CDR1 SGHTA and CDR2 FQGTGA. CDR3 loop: CASSPKGRGARDTQYF. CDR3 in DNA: TGTGCCAGCAGCCCAAAGGGCCGGGGGGCAAGGGATACGCAGTATTTT.

Written as DNA, the CDR3 is TGCGCCAGCAGCCAAGTGAGCCGCTCCTACGAGCAGTACTTC. Residues: CASSQVSRSYEQYF. The V and J genes are TRBV4-1 and TRBJ2-7; D call uncertain. The germline gives CDR1 MGHRA, CDR2 YSYEKL. V lost 1 base to trimming and J lost 0 bases, with 7 bases between them. The CDR3 covers 14 residues.

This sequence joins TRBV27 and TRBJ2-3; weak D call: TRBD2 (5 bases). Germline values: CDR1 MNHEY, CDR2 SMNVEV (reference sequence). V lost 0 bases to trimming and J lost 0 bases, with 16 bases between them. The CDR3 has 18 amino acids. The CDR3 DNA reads TGTGCCAGCAGTTTATCGGCGATATCGGGGTTTAGCACAGATACGCAGTATTTT. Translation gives CASSLSAISGFSTDTQYF.

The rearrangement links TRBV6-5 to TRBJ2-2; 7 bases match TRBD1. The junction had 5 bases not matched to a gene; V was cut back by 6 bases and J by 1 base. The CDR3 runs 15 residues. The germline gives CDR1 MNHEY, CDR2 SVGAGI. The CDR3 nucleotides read TGTGCCAGCAGATGGGACAGACAGAACACCGGGGAGCTGTTTTTT. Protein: CASRWDRQNTGELFF.

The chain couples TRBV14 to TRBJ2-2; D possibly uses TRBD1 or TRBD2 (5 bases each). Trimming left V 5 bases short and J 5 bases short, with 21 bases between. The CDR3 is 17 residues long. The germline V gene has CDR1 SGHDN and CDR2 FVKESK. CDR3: CASSYTSRGPVTGELFF. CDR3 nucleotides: TGTGCCAGCAGCTATACGAGCCGGGGACCGGTGACCGGGGAGCTGTTTTTT.

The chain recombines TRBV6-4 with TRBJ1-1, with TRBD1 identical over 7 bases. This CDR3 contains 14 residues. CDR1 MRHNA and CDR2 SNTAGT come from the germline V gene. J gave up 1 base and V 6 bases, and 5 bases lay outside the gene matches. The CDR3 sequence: CASRRQGENTEAFF. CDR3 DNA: TGTGCCAGCAGGAGGCAGGGGGAGAACACTGAAGCTTTCTTT.

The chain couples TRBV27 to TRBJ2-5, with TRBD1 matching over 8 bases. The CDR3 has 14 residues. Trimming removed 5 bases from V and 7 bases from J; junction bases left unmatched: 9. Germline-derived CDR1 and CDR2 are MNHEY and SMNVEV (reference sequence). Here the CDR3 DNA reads TGTGCCAGCAGTCCTACAGGGGGAACCGGGACCCAGTACTTC. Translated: CASSPTGGTGTQYF.

The CDR3: CASSAPGTLMSYNEQFF. The CDR3 DNA follows: TGTGCCAGCAGCGCACCCGGGACTCTGATGTCCTACAATGAGCAGTTCTTC. The V and J genes are TRBV9 and TRBJ2-1; D is perhaps TRBD2 (6 bases). CDR1 is SGDLS and CDR2 is YYNGEE in the germline V gene. V gave up 3 bases and J gave up 1 base, with 17 bases separating them. This CDR3 contains 17 residues.

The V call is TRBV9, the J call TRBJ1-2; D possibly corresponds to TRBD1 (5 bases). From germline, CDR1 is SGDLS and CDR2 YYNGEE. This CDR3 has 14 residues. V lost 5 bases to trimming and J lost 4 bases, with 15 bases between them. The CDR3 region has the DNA TGTGCCAGCAGAGGGTTGGGGGAAGGCTATGGCTACACCTTC. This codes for CASRGLGEGYGYTF.

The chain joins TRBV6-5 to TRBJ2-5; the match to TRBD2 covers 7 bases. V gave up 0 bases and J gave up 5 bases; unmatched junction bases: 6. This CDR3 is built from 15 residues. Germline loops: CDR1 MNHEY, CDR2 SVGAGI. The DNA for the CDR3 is TGTGCCAGCAGTTACTCGGACGGGAGGTGGGAGACCCAGTACTTC. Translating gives CASSYSDGRWETQYF.

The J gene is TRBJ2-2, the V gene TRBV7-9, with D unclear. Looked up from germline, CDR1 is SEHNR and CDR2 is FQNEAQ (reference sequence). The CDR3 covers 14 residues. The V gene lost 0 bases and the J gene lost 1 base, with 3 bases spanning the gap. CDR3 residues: CASSLAQNTGELFF. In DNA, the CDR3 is TGTGCCAGCAGCTTAGCTCAGAACACCGGGGAGCTGTTTTTT.

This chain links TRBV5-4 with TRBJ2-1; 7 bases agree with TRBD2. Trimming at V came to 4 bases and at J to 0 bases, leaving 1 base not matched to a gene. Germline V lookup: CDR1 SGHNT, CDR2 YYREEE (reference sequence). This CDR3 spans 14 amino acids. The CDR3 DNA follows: TGTGCCAGCAGCGGCGGGAGCTCCTACAATGAGCAGTTCTTC. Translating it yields CASSGGSSYNEQFF.

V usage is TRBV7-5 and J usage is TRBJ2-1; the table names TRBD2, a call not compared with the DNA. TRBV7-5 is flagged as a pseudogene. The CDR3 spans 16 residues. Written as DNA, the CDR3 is TGTGTCAGAAGCACAGGCGGGGGGGCCGGGATGAAGGAGCAGTTCTTC. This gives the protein CVRSTGGGAGMKEQFF.

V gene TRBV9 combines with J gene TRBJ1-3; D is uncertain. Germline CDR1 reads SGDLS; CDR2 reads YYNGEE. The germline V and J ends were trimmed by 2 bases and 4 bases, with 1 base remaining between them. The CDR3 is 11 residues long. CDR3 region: CASSVGNTIYF. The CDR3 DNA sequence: TGTGCCAGCAGCGTCGGAAACACCATATATTTT. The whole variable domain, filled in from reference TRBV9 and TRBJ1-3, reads DSGVTQTPKHLITATGQRVTLRCSPRSGDLSVYWYQQSLDQGLQFLIQYYNGEERAKGNILERFSAQQFPDLHSELNLSSLELGDSALYFCASSVGNTIYFGEGSWLTVV.

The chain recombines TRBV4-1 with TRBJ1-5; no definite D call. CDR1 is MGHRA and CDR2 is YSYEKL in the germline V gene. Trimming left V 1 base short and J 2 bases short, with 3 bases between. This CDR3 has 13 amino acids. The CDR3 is CASSQVGNQPQHF. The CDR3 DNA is TGCGCCAGCAGCCAAGTCGGCAATCAGCCCCAGCATTTT.

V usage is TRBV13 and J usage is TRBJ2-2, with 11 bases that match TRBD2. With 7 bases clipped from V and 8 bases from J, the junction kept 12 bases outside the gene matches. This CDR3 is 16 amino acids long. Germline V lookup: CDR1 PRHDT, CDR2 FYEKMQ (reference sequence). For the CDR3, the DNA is TGTGCCAGCACGACTAGCGGGAATGTGATTGGGGGGGAGCTGTTTTTT. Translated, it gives CASTTSGNVIGGELFF.

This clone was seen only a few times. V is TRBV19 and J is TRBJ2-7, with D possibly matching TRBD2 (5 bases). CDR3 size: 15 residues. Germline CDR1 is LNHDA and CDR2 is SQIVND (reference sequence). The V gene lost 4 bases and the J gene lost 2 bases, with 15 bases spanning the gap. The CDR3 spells CASSTPTDSAYEQYF. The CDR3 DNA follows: TGTGCCAGTAGTACCCCCACGGACTCCGCCTACGAGCAGTACTTC.

CDR3 sequence reads: CASSGTGFSTGELFF. CDR3 bases: TGTGCCAGCAGCGGGACAGGGTTTTCCACCGGGGAGCTGTTTTTT. This chain links TRBV9 with TRBJ2-2, with 8 bases matching TRBD1. The CDR3 totals 15 residues. V was clipped by 3 bases and J by 4 bases; unmatched bases: 5. CDR1 and CDR2 (germline): SGDLS, YYNGEE.